Below, 17 T cell receptor beta chains from the same sample are listed, as sequenced in a study of breast tumors, draining lymph nodes, adjacent tissues. The lymph nodes were axillary draining lymph nodes from breast cancer patients. TCRdb reprocessed the multiplex PCR reads via MiXCR and lists one record per CDR3 protein. The sample carries about 220,000 distinct CDR3 sequences, under 40% recorded once. Sequences were obtained from axillary lymph node tissue. The receptor set was obtained from a female donor with breast cancer. Some clones in this sample may be carry-over from other donors' samples.

At least ten counts were recorded for this clonotype. The chain links TRBV4-3 to TRBJ1-3; TRBD1 is a possible D gene (5 bases). CDR1 is LGHNA and CDR2 is YSLEER in the germline V gene. The V gene lost 1 base and the J gene lost 4 bases, with 11 bases spanning the gap. The CDR3 totals 15 residues. CDR3 amino acids: CASSQGRTMGNTIYF. The CDR3 DNA follows: TGCGCCAGCAGCCAAGGCAGGACAATGGGAAACACCATATATTTT.

In its sample, this clonotype was seen many times. The chain couples TRBV2 to TRBJ1-5, with 7 bases identical to TRBD1. V lost 6 bases and J lost 4; bases outside the gene matches: 3. The length of the CDR3 is 13 residues. CDR1 and CDR2 from the germline V gene are SNHLY and FYNNEI. CDR3 residues: CASRQQGNQPQHF. DNA for the CDR3: TGTGCCAGCAGGCAACAGGGGAATCAGCCCCAGCATTTT.

This clonotype has a count of ten or more. The gene calls are TRBV20-1 and TRBJ2-6, with D perhaps TRBD1 or TRBD2 (5 bases each). This CDR3 region has 16 residues. Between the trimmed V and J ends, which lost 3 bases and 0 bases, there was a span of 12 bases. Per germline, CDR1 DFQATT and CDR2 SNEGSKA (reference sequence). The CDR3 coding sequence is TGCAGTGCTAGGTGGGGACGTAGCTCTGGGGCCAACGTCCTGACTTTC. This codes for CSARWGRSSGANVLTF.

This clonotype was picked up many times. V and J are TRBV9 and TRBJ2-5; 7 bases map to TRBD2. Unmatched junction bases numbered 6, after V lost 0 bases and J lost 4 bases. The CDR3 is 15 residues long. The germline CDR1 and CDR2 sequences are SGDLS and YYNGEE. The CDR3 nucleotides read TGTGCCAGCAGCGTAGTGGGGGGGGGAATAGAGACCCAGTACTTC. It is translated as CASSVVGGGIETQYF.

This clonotype was counted many times. This rearrangement joins TRBV7-9 to TRBJ2-3; a possible D gene is TRBD1 (6 bases). The CDR3 has 15 residues. V gave up 3 bases and J gave up 0 bases, with 10 bases separating them. Germline V gives CDR1 SEHNR, CDR2 FQNEAQ (reference sequence). CDR3 nucleotide sequence: TGTGCCAGCAGCTTCAGGGGAACTAGCACAGATACGCAGTATTTT. Its protein product is CASSFRGTSTDTQYF.

This clonotype was counted only a few times. The chain links TRBV20-1 to TRBJ2-5, with D unresolved. The V gene's germline CDR1 is DFQATT and CDR2 SNEGSKA (reference sequence). The CDR3 runs to 12 residues. V was shortened by 6 bases and J by 2 bases, with 10 bases between the two germline ends. The CDR3 DNA follows: TGCAGTGCCGCAGGCGGTCAAGAGACCCAGTACTTC. Protein sequence: CSAAGGQETQYF.

Ten or more counts support this clonotype. J is TRBJ1-6 and V is TRBV5-1; D unresolved. Germline V gene lookup returns CDR1 SGHRS and CDR2 YFSETQ. V was clipped by 0 bases and J by 13 bases, with 5 bases between them. The CDR3 runs 11 residues. CDR3 protein: CASSLGGPLHF. In DNA, the CDR3 is TGCGCCAGCAGCTTGGGCGGTCCCCTCCACTTT. Complete variable domain (other parts from reference TRBV5-1 and TRBJ1-6): KAGVTQTPRYLIKTRGQQVTLSCSPISGHRSVSWYQQTPGQGLQFLFEYFSETQRNKGNFPGRFSGRQFSNSRSEMNVSTLELGDSALYLCASSLGGPLHFGNGTRLTVT.

V usage is TRBV7-6 and J usage is TRBJ2-6; D possibly corresponds to TRBD1 (5 bases). V gave up 5 bases and J gave up 4 bases, with 12 bases separating them. CDR1 is SGHVS, CDR2 FNYEAQ, per germline. The CDR3 contains 15 residues. CDR3 in amino acids: CASSTSRQGANVLTF. CDR3 DNA sequence: TGTGCCAGCAGCACCTCTCGACAGGGGGCCAACGTCCTGACTTTC.

This clonotype was counted ten times or more. The chain has TRBV9 and TRBJ2-1; D is perhaps TRBD1 or TRBD2 (6 bases each). V was trimmed by 0 bases and J by 10 bases, leaving 14 bases between them. The germline V gene encodes CDR1 SGDLS and CDR2 YYNGEE. This CDR3 is built from 14 residues. The CDR3 region has the DNA TGTGCCAGCAGCGTAGTTGGGGGGCTCGGAGAGCAGTTCTTC. This translates into CASSVVGGLGEQFF.

This clonotype was observed at least ten times. The V and J genes are TRBV2 and TRBJ1-1; tentative D call: TRBD1 (6 bases). Germline CDR1 and CDR2: SNHLY and FYNNEI. V dropped 7 bases and J dropped 7 bases, with 13 bases sitting between them. The CDR3 runs to 12 residues. CDR3 nucleotides: TGTGCCAGCATTGGGGGCGCGAATGAAGCTTTCTTT. This encodes CASIGGANEAFF.

This clonotype was picked up many times. The chain has TRBV7-2 and TRBJ2-1; 7 bases align to TRBD2. The ends lost 3 bases at V and 7 bases at J; junction bases unmatched: 9. The CDR3 has 15 residues. The V gene's germline CDR1 is SGHTA and CDR2 FQGNSA. The DNA of the CDR3 is TGTGCCAGCAGCTTCCGGGGGGAATCGGGGAATGAGCAGTTCTTC. Amino acids: CASSFRGESGNEQFF.

This clonotype was seen a few times. V and J are TRBV28 and TRBJ1-6, with D unresolved. Trimming shortened V by 6 bases and J by 7 bases, and 13 bases separated the two germline ends. The CDR3 is made up of 14 amino acids. Germline V CDR1 and CDR2: MDHEN, SYDVKM. CDR3 DNA: TGTGCCAGCAGATCCGGGCACCCAAATTCACCCCTCCACTTT. This translates into CASRSGHPNSPLHF.

V usage is TRBV29-1 and J usage is TRBJ2-7, with TRBD1 matching over 11 bases. This CDR3 comprises 15 residues. After removal of 1 base from V and 3 bases from J, the junction contained 5 bases not matched to a gene. CDR1 is SQVTM and CDR2 is ANQGSEA in the germline V gene. The CDR3, as DNA: TGCAGCGTTGAAGTCGGACAGGGGGCCTTCTACGAGCAGTACTTC. Protein: CSVEVGQGAFYEQYF.

The chain is built from TRBV2 and TRBJ1-2; D is unresolved. V was clipped by 10 bases and J by 8 bases, with 8 bases between them. This CDR3 contains 9 residues. In germline, CDR1 is SNHLY, CDR2 FYNNEI. For the CDR3, the DNA is TGTGCCACGGGATCAGGCTACACCTTC. This gives the protein CATGSGYTF.

The rearrangement uses TRBV24-1 and TRBJ2-5; a weak D match, TRBD1 (6 bases). This CDR3 comprises 16 residues. V lost 5 bases and J lost 7, with 22 bases in between. The germline CDR1 and CDR2 sequences are KGHDR and SFDVKD. The CDR3: CATSGPGQAKGGTQYF. Here the CDR3 DNA reads TGTGCCACCAGTGGGCCGGGACAAGCGAAAGGGGGGACCCAGTACTTC.

This clonotype was counted between two and nine times. Possible read error: a much larger clone is one base away. V is TRBV5-1 and J is TRBJ2-1; TRBD2 aligns across 9 bases. The V gene end was trimmed by 4 bases and the J gene end by 16 bases; junction bases not matched to a gene: 9. CDR3 size: 12 residues. The germline V gene encodes CDR1 SGHRS and CDR2 YFSETQ. The CDR3 coding sequence is TGCGCCAGCAGCCCTAGCGGGATGTTGCACTTCTTC. Translating gives CASSPSGMLHFF. The whole variable domain, filled in from reference TRBV5-1 and TRBJ2-1, reads KAGVTQTPRYLIKTRGQQVTLSCSPISGHRSVSWYQQTPGQGLQFLFEYFSETQRNKGNFPGRFSGRQFSNSRSEMNVSTLELGDSALYLCASSPSGMLHFFGPGTRLTVL.

This clonotype was observed a handful of times. The rearrangement links TRBV2 to TRBJ2-7, with D tentatively TRBD1 or TRBD2 (5 bases each). This CDR3 has 10 residues. V gave up 10 bases and J gave up 7 bases, with 11 bases separating them. The germline gives CDR1 SNHLY, CDR2 FYNNEI. The CDR3 is CATSGREQYF. The DNA for the CDR3 is TGTGCCACCTCAGGGAGAGAGCAGTACTTC.